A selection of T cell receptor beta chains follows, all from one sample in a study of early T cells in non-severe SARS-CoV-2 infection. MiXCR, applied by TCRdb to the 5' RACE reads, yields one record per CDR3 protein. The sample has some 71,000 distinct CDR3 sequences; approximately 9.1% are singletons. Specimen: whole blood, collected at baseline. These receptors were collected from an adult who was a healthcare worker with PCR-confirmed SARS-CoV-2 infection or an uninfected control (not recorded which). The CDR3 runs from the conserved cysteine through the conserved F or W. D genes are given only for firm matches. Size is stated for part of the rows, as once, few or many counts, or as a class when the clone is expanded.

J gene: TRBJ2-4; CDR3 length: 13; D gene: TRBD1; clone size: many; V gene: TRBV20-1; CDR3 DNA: TGCAGTGCTCCACAGGGGATAGGAGACATTCAGTACTTC; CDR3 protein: CSAPQGIGDIQYF
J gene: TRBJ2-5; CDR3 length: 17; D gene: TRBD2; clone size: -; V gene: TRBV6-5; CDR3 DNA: TGTGCCAGCAGTCCCGGGTGGCTAGCGGGACGACAAGAGACCCAGTACTTC; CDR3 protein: CASSPGWLAGRQETQYF
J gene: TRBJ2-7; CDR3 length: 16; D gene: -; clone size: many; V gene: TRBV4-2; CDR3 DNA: TGTGCCAGCAGCCAAGATACGGCTAAATCAAACTACGAGCAGTACTTC; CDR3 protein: CASSQDTAKSNYEQYF
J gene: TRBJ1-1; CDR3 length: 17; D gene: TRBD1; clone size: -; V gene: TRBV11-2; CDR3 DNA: TGTGCCAGCAGCCTTCGACAGGGTTTAGGATTGGATACTGAAGCTTTCTTT; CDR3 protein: CASSLRQGLGLDTEAFF
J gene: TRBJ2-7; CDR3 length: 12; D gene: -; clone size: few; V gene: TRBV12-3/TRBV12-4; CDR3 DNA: TGTGCCAGCAGTTTCTGGGTAGCCGAGCAGTACTTC; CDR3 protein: CASSFWVAEQYF
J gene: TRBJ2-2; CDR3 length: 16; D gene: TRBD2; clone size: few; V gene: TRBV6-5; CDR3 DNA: TGTGCCAGCAGTAACTCGGGGGGAGGGGTCACCGGGGAGCTGTTTTTT; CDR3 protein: CASSNSGGGVTGELFF
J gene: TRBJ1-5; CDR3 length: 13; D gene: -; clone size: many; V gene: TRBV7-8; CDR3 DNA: TGTGCCAGCAGCTCTCAGAGCGATCAGCCCCAGCATTTT; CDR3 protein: CASSSQSDQPQHF
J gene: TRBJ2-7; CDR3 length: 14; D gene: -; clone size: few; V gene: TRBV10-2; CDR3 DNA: TGCGCCTCTCTAGGGCAGGGGGGTATCGACGAGCAGTACTTC; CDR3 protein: CASLGQGGIDEQYF
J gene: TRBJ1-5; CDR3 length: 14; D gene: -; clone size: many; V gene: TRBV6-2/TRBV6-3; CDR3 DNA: TGTGCCAGCAGTACCGACAGGCCTAATCAGCCCCAGCATTTT; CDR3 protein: CASSTDRPNQPQHF
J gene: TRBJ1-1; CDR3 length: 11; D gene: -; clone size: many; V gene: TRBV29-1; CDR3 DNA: TGCAGCTCGATGGGAAACACTGAAGCTTTCTTT; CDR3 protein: CSSMGNTEAFF
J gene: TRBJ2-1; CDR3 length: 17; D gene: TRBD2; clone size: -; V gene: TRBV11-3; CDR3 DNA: TGTGCCAGCAGCCTGACGAAAGCGGGAGGGCTCTACAATGAGCAGTTCTTC; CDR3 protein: CASSLTKAGGLYNEQFF
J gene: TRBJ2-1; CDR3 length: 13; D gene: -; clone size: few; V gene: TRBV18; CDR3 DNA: TGTGCCAGCTCACCCGCGAGGGTGGGAGAGCAGTTCTTC; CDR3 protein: CASSPARVGEQFF
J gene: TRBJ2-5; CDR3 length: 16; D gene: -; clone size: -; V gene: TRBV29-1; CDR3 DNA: TGCAGCGTTGAAGGGTCAGGGGACACGTACCAAGAGACCCAGTACTTC; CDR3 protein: CSVEGSGDTYQETQYF
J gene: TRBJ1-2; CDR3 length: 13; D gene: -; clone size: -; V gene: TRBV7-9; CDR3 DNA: TGTGCCAGCAGCTTGTACAGGGATTATGGCTACACCTTC; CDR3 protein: CASSLYRDYGYTF
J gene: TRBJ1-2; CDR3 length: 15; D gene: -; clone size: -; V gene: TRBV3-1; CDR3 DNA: TGTGCCAGCAGCCAAGGGCAGGGATTAGGCTATGGCTACACCTTC; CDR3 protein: CASSQGQGLGYGYTF
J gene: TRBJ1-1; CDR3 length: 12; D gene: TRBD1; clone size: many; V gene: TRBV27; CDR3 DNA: TGTGCCAGCAGAATAGGACAGGGAACAGCTTTCTTT; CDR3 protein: CASRIGQGTAFF
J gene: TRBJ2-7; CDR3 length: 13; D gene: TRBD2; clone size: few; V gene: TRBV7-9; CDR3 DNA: TGTGCCAGCAGCTTATTAGCGGGAGGCGAGCAGTACTTC; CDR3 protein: CASSLLAGGEQYF
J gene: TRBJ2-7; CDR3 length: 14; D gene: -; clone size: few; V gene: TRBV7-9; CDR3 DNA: TGTGCCAGCAGCTTAGTCAAGTCAGCCCACGAGCAGTACTTC; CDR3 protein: CASSLVKSAHEQYF
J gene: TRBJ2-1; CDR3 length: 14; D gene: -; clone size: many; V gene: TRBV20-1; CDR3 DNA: TGCAGTGCTCCCGCCCCCCCTAGAACCAATGAGCAGTTCTTC; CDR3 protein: CSAPAPPRTNEQFF
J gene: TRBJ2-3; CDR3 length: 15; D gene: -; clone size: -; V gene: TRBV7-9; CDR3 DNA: TGTGCCAGCGGCGGGGTAGCGCTGGAGGGAGATACGCAGTATTTT; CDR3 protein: CASGGVALEGDTQYF
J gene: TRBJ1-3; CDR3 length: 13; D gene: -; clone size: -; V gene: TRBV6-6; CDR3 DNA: TGTGCCAGCACCCCGGCACTTGGAAACACCATATATTTT; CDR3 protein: CASTPALGNTIYF
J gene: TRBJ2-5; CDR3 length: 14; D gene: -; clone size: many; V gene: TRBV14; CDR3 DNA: TGTGCCAGCAGCCGACATGGGAGTCAAGAGACCCAGTACTTC; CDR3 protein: CASSRHGSQETQYF
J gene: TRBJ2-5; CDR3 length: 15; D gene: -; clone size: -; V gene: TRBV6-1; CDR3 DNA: TGTGCCAGCACCGCAGACAGGACCCTCATCGGGACCCAGTACTTC; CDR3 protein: CASTADRTLIGTQYF
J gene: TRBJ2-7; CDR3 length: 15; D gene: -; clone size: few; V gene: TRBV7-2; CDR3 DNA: TGTGCCAGCAGCTTAGTCCGCGAAAGCTCCTACGAGCAGTACTTC; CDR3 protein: CASSLVRESSYEQYF
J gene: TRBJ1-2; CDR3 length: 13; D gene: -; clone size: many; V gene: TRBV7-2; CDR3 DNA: TGTGCCAGCAGCCCAGGCTGGAACTATGGCTACACCTTC; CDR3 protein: CASSPGWNYGYTF
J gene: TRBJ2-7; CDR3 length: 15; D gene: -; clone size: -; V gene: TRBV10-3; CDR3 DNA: TGTGCCATCAGTGCGGGAGGAAACAGGGGAGGCGAGCAGTACTTC; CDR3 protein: CAISAGGNRGGEQYF
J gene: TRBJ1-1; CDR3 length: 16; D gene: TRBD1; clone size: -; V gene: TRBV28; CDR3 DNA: TGTGCCAGCAGTCAACGACAGGGCATCATGAACACTGAAGCTTTCTTT; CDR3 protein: CASSQRQGIMNTEAFF
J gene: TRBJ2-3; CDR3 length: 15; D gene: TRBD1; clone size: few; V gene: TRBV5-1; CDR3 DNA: TGCGCCAGCAGCTCGACAGGGGCCGGCACAGATACGCAGTATTTT; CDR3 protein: CASSSTGAGTDTQYF
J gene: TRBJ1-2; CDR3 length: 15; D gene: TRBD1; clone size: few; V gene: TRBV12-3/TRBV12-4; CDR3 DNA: TGTGCCAGCAGTCTTCGGACAGGGCCCACGGTTGGCTACACCTTC; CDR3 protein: CASSLRTGPTVGYTF